These T cell receptor beta chains were read from a single sample in a study of shared clonotypes between healthy human individuals. The protocol was immunoSEQ multiplex PCR, while the TCRdb copy is restricted to in-frame clones and leaves out a portion. In the table there are about a million clones, roughly 80% of which are singletons. Sequencing used memory CD4+ T cells sorted from blood. These receptors all come from a man aged 18 to 29 in good health. CDR3s include the opening cysteine and the closing phenylalanine or tryptophan. The D gene is left open where the match is weak. Size values are once, few and many counts, or a class for expanded clones, and some rows have none.

j_call v_call d_call clone_size cdr3_aa cdr3_nt
TRBJ1-1 TRBV11-2 TRBD1 NA CASSQGQAAEAFF TGTGCCAGCAGCCAGGGACAGGCGGCTGAAGCTTTCTTT
TRBJ2-2 TRBV6-5 NA NA CASTHPGTGELFF TGTGCCAGCACCCACCCGGGCACCGGGGAGCTGTTTTTT
TRBJ2-1 TRBV29-1 NA few CSVGQGKNEQFF TGCAGCGTTGGGCAGGGGAAGAATGAGCAGTTCTTC
TRBJ2-5 TRBV6-1 TRBD2 few CASSRGGPQETQYF TGTGCCAGCAGTCGGGGGGGCCCCCAAGAGACCCAGTACTTC
TRBJ2-7 TRBV4-3 TRBD2 NA CASSHRTSGRTYEQYF TGCGCCAGCAGCCACCGCACTAGCGGGAGGACCTACGAGCAGTACTTC
TRBJ2-3 TRBV9 NA NA CASSRYGTSTDTQYF TGTGCCAGCTCCCGGTACGGGACTAGCACAGATACGCAGTATTTT
TRBJ1-6 TRBV9 NA NA CASSPSRARDSPLHF TGTGCCAGCAGCCCCTCCAGGGCTCGAGATTCACCCCTCCACTTT
TRBJ2-7 TRBV7-7 NA once CASSLGDSFSYEQYF TGTGCTAGCAGCTTGGGGGACTCTTTCTCCTACGAGCAGTACTTC
TRBJ1-6 TRBV6-6 TRBD1 NA CASSGQGEGSPLHF TGTGCCAGCAGTGGACAGGGCGAGGGTTCACCCCTCCACTTT
TRBJ2-7 TRBV7-2 NA NA CASSRDFLPQYF TGTGCCAGCAGCAGGGACTTTCTTCCCCAGTACTTC
TRBJ1-2 TRBV7-8 NA NA CASSLARERTHGYTF TGTGCCAGCAGCTTAGCGCGGGAAAGGACCCATGGCTACACCTTC
TRBJ2-2 TRBV10-3 NA NA CAISTTVGTGELFF TGTGCCATCAGTACGACAGTAGGCACCGGGGAGCTGTTTTTT
TRBJ1-2 TRBV5-4 NA NA CASSLGASQPYGYTF TGTGCCAGCAGCTTGGGAGCAAGCCAACCCTATGGCTACACCTTC
TRBJ2-2 TRBV5-1 NA NA CASSLSPFGGELFF TGCGCCAGCAGCTTGTCTCCATTCGGTGGGGAGCTGTTTTTT
TRBJ2-5 TRBV11-2 NA NA CASSLDGSELETQYF TGTGCCAGCAGCTTAGATGGGAGCGAACTCGAGACCCAGTACTTC
TRBJ2-5 TRBV18 NA many CASSPQETQYF TGTGCCAGCTCACCCCAAGAGACCCAGTACTTC
TRBJ1-4 TRBV19 TRBD1 once CASSVTGSAANEKLFF TGTGCCAGTAGTGTGACAGGGAGTGCAGCTAATGAAAAACTGTTTTTT
TRBJ2-7 TRBV18 TRBD1 NA CASSPPGQTYEQYF TGTGCCAGCTCACCACCGGGACAGACCTACGAGCAGTACTTC
TRBJ1-4 TRBV19 NA NA CASSKSRAALDEKLFF TGTGCCAGTAGTAAGAGCAGGGCGGCCCTCGATGAAAAACTGTTTTTT
TRBJ1-6 TRBV7-3 NA once CASSSGDAYNSPLHF TGTGCCAGCAGCTCGGGGGACGCTTATAATTCACCCCTCCACTTT
TRBJ2-5 TRBV9 TRBD2 NA CASSVGLGRLAGEGETQYF TGTGCCAGCAGCGTCGGCCTCGGGAGACTAGCGGGAGAAGGAGAGACCCAGTACTTC
TRBJ2-7 TRBV6-1 NA once CAITSTYEQYF TGTGCCATCACGTCCACCTACGAGCAGTACTTC
TRBJ2-7 TRBV6-5 TRBD1 NA CASRPSGDRGYEQYF TGTGCCAGCAGACCCTCCGGGGACAGGGGTTACGAGCAGTACTTC
TRBJ2-3 TRBV7-2 TRBD2 NA CASSSTSGRAPDTQYF TGTGCCAGCAGCAGCACTAGCGGGAGGGCACCAGATACGCAGTATTTT
TRBJ2-1 TRBV2 TRBD1 NA CASSAGGAGTPNEQFF TGTGCCAGCAGTGCAGGGGGCGCGGGTACTCCCAATGAGCAGTTCTTC
TRBJ2-3 TRBV10-3 TRBD1 once CAIRSPGQGLRDTQYF TGTGCCATCAGAAGCCCGGGACAGGGGTTACGAGATACGCAGTATTTT
TRBJ2-2 TRBV2 NA NA CASNSGGLTGELFF TGTGCCAGCAATAGCGGCGGCTTGACCGGGGAGCTGTTTTTT
TRBJ2-7 TRBV11-2 NA NA CASSLDSGVAAYEQYF TGTGCCAGCAGCTTAGATTCGGGGGTTGCCGCCTACGAGCAGTACTTC
TRBJ1-1 TRBV30 NA NA CAWMGRQEAFF TGTGCCTGGATGGGGCGGCAGGAAGCTTTCTTT
TRBJ1-6 TRBV11-2 NA few CASSFRGNSPLHF TGTGCCAGCAGCTTCAGGGGTAATTCACCCCTCCACTTT
TRBJ2-7 TRBV30 TRBD2 NA CAWSHLAGGRSGQYF TGTGCCTGGTCCCATTTAGCGGGAGGTCGAAGCGGGCAGTACTTC
TRBJ2-4 TRBV4-1 NA NA CASSQELAYSGKNIQYF TGCGCCAGCAGCCAAGAGTTGGCGTATAGTGGCAAAAACATTCAGTACTTC